This T cell receptor beta chain was identified in a study of Ad26.COV2.S vaccination and SARS-CoV-2 variants. Study-wide context: Into the muscle, Ad26.COV2.S was dosed once or twice, 56 days apart. Overall study results and limits: Total T cell responses may have been underestimated by the TCR breadth and depth analyses. The authors reported substantial breadth in spike-specific CD8+ and CD4+ T cell responses after vaccination.

The CDR3 runs 13 residues. The trim removed 2 bases at V and 5 bases at J, leaving 3 bases unmatched. The V gene's germline CDR1 is SGHRS and CDR2 YFSETQ. A word on this clone: Its antigen is not identified.

This sample's treatment: around 19 received Ad26.COV2.S at low or high dose, single or two shots; 5 received placebo; per-sample allocation not given. Samples were taken on day 63 after the first vaccine or placebo injection. Boston supplied an adult donor aged 18-55 years. Using immunoSEQ multiplex PCR, the repertoire was profiled, and TCRdb retains in-frame clones only, with some absent. The sample lists about 400,000 clones; about 85% were seen once. The chain combines TRBV5-1 with TRBJ2-7; 8 bases line up with TRBD1. The sequence was obtained from a person aged 18-60 years who received the Ad26.COV2.S COVID-19 vaccine or a placebo. The specimen was peripheral blood, collected in a trial of Ad26.COV2.S vaccine versus placebo. As DNA, the CDR3 is TGCGCCAGCAGCTTTATGGACAGGGACGAGCAGTACTTC. Amino acid sequence: CASSFMDRDEQYF.